These 6 T cell receptor beta chains came from one sample sequenced in a study of control samples from healthy donors and cancer patients. Some clones are missing from TCRdb's copy, which holds only in-frame ones; the method was immunoSEQ multiplex PCR. The table shows about 17,000 clones, with 85% to 90% occurring only once. Sample: PBMCs. The origin of the receptors is a man aged 60 to 69 with head and neck cancer.

The count of this clone is one. The rearrangement links TRBV18 to TRBJ2-5; 8 positions agree with TRBD1. CDR3 length: 15 amino acids. V lost 1 base to trimming and J lost 1 base; unmatched junction nucleotides: 2. Germline loops: CDR1 KGHSH, CDR2 LQKENI. Here the CDR3 DNA reads TGTGCCAGCTCACCACTCGGGACAGGCCAAGAGACCCAGTACTTC. Translation: CASSPLGTGQETQYF.

The chain is built from TRBV6-2 or TRBV6-3 and TRBJ2-3, with D tentatively TRBD2 (7 bases). Looked up from germline, CDR1 is MNHEY and CDR2 is SVGEGT. The germline V and J ends were trimmed by 2 bases and 6 bases, with 18 bases remaining between them. CDR3 length equals 16 residues. CDR3 residues: CASSYGAGAPGDTQYF. CDR3 nucleotides: TGTGCCAGCAGTTACGGGGCGGGGGCCCCCGGTGATACGCAGTATTTT.

The chain has TRBV6-5 and TRBJ1-5, with D possibly matching TRBD1 (6 bases). Germline V gives CDR1 MNHEY, CDR2 SVGAGI. V dropped 6 bases and J dropped 3 bases, with 12 bases sitting between them. CDR3 length equals 14 residues. Here the CDR3 reads CASSLNRDNQPQHF. The DNA for the CDR3 is TGTGCCAGCAGCCTTAACAGGGACAATCAGCCCCAGCATTTT.

The rearrangement links TRBV19 to TRBJ1-5; D gene uncertain. Germline-derived CDR1 and CDR2 are LNHDA and SQIVND (reference sequence). CDR3 length: 14 residues. V was shortened by 3 bases and J by 3 bases, with 9 bases between the two germline ends. In DNA form, the CDR3 reads TGTGCCAGTAGTATCAGTGGGGACAATCAGCCCCAGCATTTT. Its protein is CASSISGDNQPQHF.

The chain recombines TRBV12-5 with TRBJ2-1; D remains ambiguous. Deletions cut 2 bases from V and 9 bases from J, with 20 bases between. The CDR3 is made up of 16 amino acids. Germline values: CDR1 LGHNT, CDR2 FRNRAP. The CDR3 DNA is TGTGCTAGTGGTTTGTCCGCGCGACAATTTGGGTTTGAGCAGTTCTTC. It yields the protein CASGLSARQFGFEQFF.

The chain recombines TRBV3-1 (or the pseudogene TRBV3-2) with TRBJ2-7; TRBD2 might be the D (5 bases). The V gene's germline CDR1 is LGHDT and CDR2 YNNKEL (reference sequence). The CDR3 spans 15 residues. V was clipped by 4 bases and J by 3 bases, with 16 bases between them. For the CDR3, the DNA is TGTGCCAGCAGCCTGAGGGCCTCAAGCCTCTACGAGCAGTACTTC. Translating it yields CASSLRASSLYEQYF.